The sequence of this T cell receptor (beta chain) was determined in a study of blood T cell repertoires in COVID-19. Across the whole study: PBMCs, B-cell-depleted T cells, or T cells provided the cDNA or gDNA that made up the material.

Patients from Seattle were sampled longitudinally, starting during active infection. Only in-frame clones appear in the TCRdb table, and some are missing; sequencing was by immunoSEQ multiplex PCR. The sample lists 100,000 or so clones; approximately 90% were seen once. The CDR3 has 16 residues. The germline V gene encodes CDR1 MGHRA and CDR2 YSYEKL. V was shortened by 3 bases and J by 0 bases, with 12 bases between the two germline ends. The receptor was derived from a woman aged 45 to 65 with COVID-19, enrolled during active disease. V usage is TRBV4-1 and J usage is TRBJ1-3; D is possibly TRBD1 (5 bases). Sequenced material: peripheral blood. The DNA of the CDR3 is TGCGCCAGCAGCCATCTTGCACAGGTCTCTGGAAACACCATATATTTT. Protein: CASSHLAQVSGNTIYF.